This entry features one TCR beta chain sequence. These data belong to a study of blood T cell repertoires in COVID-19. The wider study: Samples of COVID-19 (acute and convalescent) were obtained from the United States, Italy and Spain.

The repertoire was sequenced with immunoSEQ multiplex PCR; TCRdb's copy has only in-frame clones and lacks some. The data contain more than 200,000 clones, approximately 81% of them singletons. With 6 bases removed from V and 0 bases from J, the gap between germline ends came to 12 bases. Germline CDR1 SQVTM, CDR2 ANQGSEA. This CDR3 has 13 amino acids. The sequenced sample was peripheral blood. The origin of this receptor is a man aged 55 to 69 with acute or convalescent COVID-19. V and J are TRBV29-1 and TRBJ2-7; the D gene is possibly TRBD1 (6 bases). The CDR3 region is CSVWEGGSYEQYF. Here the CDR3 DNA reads TGCAGCGTATGGGAAGGGGGCTCCTACGAGCAGTACTTC.